A selection of T cell receptor beta chains follows, all from one sample in a study of cytomegalovirus exposure and HLA in healthy donors. Profiling relied on immunoSEQ multiplex PCR, and the TCRdb table lists in-frame clones only, not all of them. The sample carries about 270,000 clones, 72% recorded once. Sequencing was done on a sample of PBMCs. Source of these receptors: a female donor in good health and CMV-seronegative. Both conserved end residues are part of each CDR3. A D gene is named only where the DNA matches it firmly. The listing skips clone size in some rows; elsewhere it reads once, few, many or a size class.

v_gene	j_gene	len	abundance	d_gene	CDR3nt	CDR3aa
TRBV5-1	TRBJ1-5	19	NA	TRBD1	TGCGCCAGCAGCTTGGCGTTACAGGGGTTACCATATAGCAATCAGCCCCAGCATTTT	CASSLALQGLPYSNQPQHF
TRBV12-5	TRBJ2-6	15	once	NA	TGTGCTAGTGGTTCGGGGTTCCCGGGGGCCAACGTCCTGACTTTC	CASGSGFPGANVLTF
TRBV11-2	TRBJ1-3	16	once	NA	TGTGCCAGCAGCTTTCGCGTCAGGGAGGGCCGAAACACCATATATTTT	CASSFRVREGRNTIYF
TRBV11-3	TRBJ1-1	14	few	NA	TGTGCCAGCAGCTTTGAATCGCGGTACACTGAAGCTTTCTTT	CASSFESRYTEAFF
TRBV30	TRBJ2-7	15	once	NA	TGTGCCGTTCATGCGGTAGCAGGAGGGCCGGGCGAGCAGTACTTC	CAVHAVAGGPGEQYF
TRBV5-1	TRBJ2-5	15	NA	NA	TGCGCCAGCACCCACGGGGGTGGTGCGGGAGAGACCCAGTACTTC	CASTHGGGAGETQYF
TRBV2	TRBJ2-7	17	NA	TRBD1	TGTGCCAGCAGTGAAGAAGCCCCCGGGACAGGGCACTACGAGCAGTACTTC	CASSEEAPGTGHYEQYF
TRBV4-1	TRBJ2-1	17	NA	TRBD1	TGCGCCAGCAGCCACCCCAGGGGGCGGCCTGGATTGAATGAGCAGTTCTTC	CASSHPRGRPGLNEQFF
TRBV6-1	TRBJ1-3	15	NA	TRBD1	TGTGCCAGCCGAGAGACAGGGGCTTCAGGAAACACCATATATTTT	CASRETGASGNTIYF
TRBV6-4	TRBJ2-1	14	NA	TRBD2	TGTGCCAGCAGTCTAGCGGGAGGGTACAATGAGCAGTTCTTC	CASSLAGGYNEQFF
TRBV27	TRBJ2-1	12	NA	NA	TGTGCCAGCAAACGGACACTCAATGAGCAGTTCTTC	CASKRTLNEQFF
TRBV7-2	TRBJ1-5	16	NA	TRBD1	TGTGCCAGCAGCTTAAGAGGGGGACAGGCAGGTCAGCCCCAGCATTTT	CASSLRGGQAGQPQHF
TRBV5-6	TRBJ1-3	16	NA	NA	TGTGCCAGCAGCTTGAAGGTTTCGGGCTCTGGAAACACCATATATTTT	CASSLKVSGSGNTIYF
TRBV28	TRBJ2-7	15	NA	NA	TGTGCCAGCAGCTTTTTTCCGGACAGCGCCTACGAGCAGTACTTC	CASSFFPDSAYEQYF
TRBV7-6	TRBJ2-2	15	NA	NA	TGTGCCAGCAGCTTAGTTAACGGGGGTACCGGGGAGCTGTTTTTT	CASSLVNGGTGELFF
TRBV6-1	TRBJ2-1	13	NA	NA	TGTGCCAGCAGTGAAGCGCAACGGGGTGAGCAGTTCTTC	CASSEAQRGEQFF
TRBV14	TRBJ2-7	15	NA	TRBD2	TGTGCCAGCAGCCAAGCTTCAGCGGGAGGTTACGAGCAGTACTTC	CASSQASAGGYEQYF
TRBV19	TRBJ2-1	18	NA	TRBD1	TGTGCCAGTAGTTTCCGTCATTCCGGGACAGGGGTAGGGTATGAGCAGTTCTTC	CASSFRHSGTGVGYEQFF
TRBV7-9	TRBJ2-1	14	few	NA	TGTTCCAGCAGCTATAGGGGATTTTACAATGAGCAGTTCTTC	CSSSYRGFYNEQFF
TRBV18	TRBJ2-1	21	NA	TRBD2	TGTGCCAGCTCACTAAGGAGACAGACAGCGAGCGGGAGCGATTTGGGGAATGAGCAGTTCTTC	CASSLRRQTASGSDLGNEQFF
TRBV27	TRBJ2-7	14	NA	NA	TGTGCCAGCAGTTGGTCGGCTAGCCACTACGAGCAGTACTTC	CASSWSASHYEQYF
TRBV5-6	TRBJ2-6	18	NA	NA	TGTGCCAGCAGCTCACGTGAATACCAGGACTCTGGGGCCAACGTCCTGACTTTC	CASSSREYQDSGANVLTF
TRBV2	TRBJ2-7	14	once	NA	TGTGCCAGCCGACTGACAGGCAGCTCCTACGAGCAGTACTTC	CASRLTGSSYEQYF
TRBV10-3	TRBJ1-4	14	once	TRBD1	TGTGCCATCAGTCTCACAGGGGGCGGTGAAAAACTGTTTTTT	CAISLTGGGEKLFF
TRBV18	TRBJ1-2	17	NA	NA	TGTGCCAGCTCACCACTACCCCGTACAGGGTACACGGATGGCTACACCTTC	CASSPLPRTGYTDGYTF
TRBV4-2	TRBJ2-5	17	NA	TRBD2	TGTGCCAGCAGCCAAGATTTGCTAGCGGGAGTGGTAGAGACCCAGTACTTC	CASSQDLLAGVVETQYF
TRBV28	TRBJ1-2	15	NA	NA	TGTGCCAGCACCGTGGGGCAGGTTCGGAACTATGGCTACACCTTC	CASTVGQVRNYGYTF
TRBV25-1	TRBJ2-1	14	NA	TRBD2	TGTGCCAGCCTCGGGCGGGAGGGATACAATGAGCAGTTCTTC	CASLGREGYNEQFF
TRBV5-1	TRBJ2-7	17	NA	TRBD2	TGCGCCAGCAGCTTTAGGGCAGCGGGAGGACATAACTACGAGCAGTACTTC	CASSFRAAGGHNYEQYF
TRBV27	TRBJ2-1	17	few	NA	TGTGCCAGCAGGATGCAGGGGAAAGGGAGAGTAGCCAATGAGCAGTTCTTC	CASRMQGKGRVANEQFF
TRBV28	TRBJ2-7	15	few	NA	TGTGCCAGCAGTTTATATCGGCGGAACACCTACGAGCAGTACTTC	CASSLYRRNTYEQYF
TRBV18	TRBJ1-1	15	NA	TRBD1	TGTGCCAGCTCACCCCCCGACAGGGCGAACACTGAAGCTTTCTTT	CASSPPDRANTEAFF
TRBV19	TRBJ2-3	16	NA	NA	TGTGCCAGTAGTATCACCCAACTCCCTAGCACAGATACGCAGTATTTT	CASSITQLPSTDTQYF
TRBV9	TRBJ1-1	13	NA	NA	TGTGCCACCGGGCGGGGTTCGGGTTCAGAAGCTTTCTTT	CATGRGSGSEAFF
TRBV4-2	TRBJ1-2	18	NA	TRBD1	TGTGCCAGCAGCCCTACCGCATCTTTAGGGACAGGGAACCGAGGCTACACCTTC	CASSPTASLGTGNRGYTF
TRBV7-8	TRBJ1-4	16	NA	NA	TGTGCCAGCAGCTTGGGTCAGACAGGCACTAATGAAAAACTGTTTTTT	CASSLGQTGTNEKLFF
TRBV19	TRBJ2-2	14	NA	TRBD2	TGTGCCAGTACTACAGCGGGAGCCACCGGGGAGCTGTTTTTT	CASTTAGATGELFF
TRBV5-1	TRBJ1-4	17	NA	NA	TGCGCCAGCAGCTTGTACCGGCAGGCAAGAGAAAATGAAAAACTGTTTTTT	CASSLYRQARENEKLFF
TRBV9	TRBJ2-7	14	NA	TRBD1	TGTGCCAGCAGCTCCAGGGGGCTTAAGGACGAGCAGTACTTC	CASSSRGLKDEQYF
TRBV4-2	TRBJ2-1	13	few	TRBD2	TGTGCCAGCAGCCAAGGCGGGAGCAATGAGCAGTTCTTC	CASSQGGSNEQFF
TRBV7-9	TRBJ1-1	14	once	NA	TGTTCCAGCAGCTTAGACGGGCCGGGGAGAGGAGCTTTCTTT	CSSSLDGPGRGAFF
TRBV6-6	TRBJ2-7	12	NA	NA	TGTGCCAGCAGTTACTCGGGGCACGAGCAGTACTTC	CASSYSGHEQYF